This T cell receptor (beta chain) was sequenced in a study of identical twins. Overall study findings and caveats: Partial confounding of zero-insertion analyses by invariant MAIT and iNKT cells was possible. Clonotypes of the beta chain that were abundant in cord blood carried fewer insertions (memory repertoires showed none). Cross-sectional statistical analysis, not tracking of the same donors, underpinned the conclusions.

The trim removed 6 bases at V and 6 bases at J, leaving 6 bases unmatched. This CDR3 spans 14 amino acids. Template switching introduced a universal primer site, and the cDNA bore unique molecular identifiers. TCRdb passed the 5' RACE reads through MiXCR, listing each CDR3 protein once. The sample holds approximately 670,000 distinct CDR3 sequences, around 6% seen once. A word on this clonotype: Its antigen is not known.

This sequence joins TRBV12-3 or TRBV12-4 and TRBJ1-5; TRBD1 matches 9 bases. The source is a man aged 18-30 years in good health. Material: naive T cells sorted from blood. CDR3 sequence reads: CASSPGTGFQPQHF. For the CDR3, the DNA is TGTGCCAGCAGCCCAGGGACAGGGTTTCAGCCCCAGCATTTT.